The text below deals with one T cell receptor (beta chain). Using immunoSEQ multiplex PCR, the repertoire was profiled, and TCRdb retains in-frame clones only, with some absent. The table shows roughly 150,000 clones, with approximately 84% occurring only once. The sample is drawn from a study of blood T cell repertoires in COVID-19. Study in general: The cDNA or gDNA used as material had been derived from T cells, B-cell-depleted T cells, or PBMCs.

CDR1 and CDR2 (germline): SGHDT, YYEEEE. The CDR3 is 16 amino acids. V lost 4 bases to trimming and J lost 5 bases; unmatched junction nucleotides: 10. Patients from Seattle were sampled longitudinally, starting during active infection. This TCR was recovered from a woman aged 50 to 65 with COVID-19, enrolled during active disease. This rearrangement joins TRBV5-6 to TRBJ2-3; 10 nucleotides agree with TRBD2. Sequencing was done on a sample of peripheral blood. This CDR3 is CASSPRGQRGGDTQYF. CDR3 sequence (DNA): TGTGCCAGCAGCCCCAGGGGTCAGCGGGGGGGAGATACGCAGTATTTT.